Shown below are 27 T cell receptor beta chains from a single sample sequenced in a study of blood T cell repertoires in COVID-19. Produced via immunoSEQ multiplex PCR; TCRdb's table is partial and in-frame only. The sample has roughly 310,000 clones, roughly 90% seen once. Material for sequencing was peripheral blood. These receptors came from a woman between 25 and 40 years old with COVID-19, enrolled during active disease.

The CDR3 nucleotides are TGTGCCATCAGTGAGGACATTAGCAATCAGCCCCAGCATTTT. Translation gives CAISEDISNQPQHF. The V and J genes are TRBV10-3 and TRBJ1-5; D is unclear. The ends were cut back, 2 bases at V and 0 bases at J, with 5 bases in the middle. CDR1 and CDR2 from the germline V gene are ENHRY and SYGVKD. The CDR3 runs to 14 residues.

This chain links TRBV29-1 with TRBJ1-4; D call uncertain. The germline gives CDR1 SQVTM, CDR2 ANQGSEA. The CDR3 runs 13 residues. Trimming took 6 bases from V and 8 from J, leaving 16 bases between them. The CDR3 DNA reads as TGCAGCGTCCAGCGGCCGGGGATAGAAAAACTGTTTTTT. It is translated as CSVQRPGIEKLFF.

The rearrangement uses TRBV6-7 and TRBJ1-6; 7 bases align to TRBD1. TRBV6-7 is an ORF for which the function is uncertain. CDR3 length equals 16 residues. Germline trimming cut 4 bases from V and 6 bases from J; bases unmatched to any gene: 9. The CDR3 is CASSLLPRGSNSPLHF. The CDR3 nucleotides are TGTGCCAGCAGTTTACTACCCAGGGGGAGTAATTCACCCCTCCACTTT.

The genes are TRBV28 and TRBJ2-1, with 7 bases identical to TRBD2. CDR1 and CDR2 from the germline V gene are MDHEN and SYDVKM. J was trimmed by 4 bases and V by 3 bases; bases with no gene match: 6. This CDR3 has 15 amino acids. CDR3: CASSFRGRGYNEQFF. The DNA for the CDR3 is TGTGCCAGCAGTTTTCGTGGGAGGGGATACAATGAGCAGTTCTTC.

The chain links TRBV7-9 to TRBJ2-3; TRBD2 agrees at 10 bases. V dropped 5 bases and J dropped 0; count of bases not matched to a gene: 14. Germline V gene sequence: CDR1 SEHNR, CDR2 FQNEAQ (reference sequence). There are 19 residues in the CDR3. The CDR3: CASSPRPGLATYSTDTQYF. For the CDR3, the DNA is TGTGCCAGCAGCCCTAGACCGGGACTAGCGACCTATAGCACAGATACGCAGTATTTT.

The chain employs TRBV11-2 and TRBJ1-1, with D possibly matching TRBD1 (6 bases). The CDR3 is made up of 13 amino acids. The V end was cut by 2 bases, the J end by 11 bases, with 15 bases between. Germline V gene lookup returns CDR1 SGHAT and CDR2 FQNNGV. The CDR3 region has the DNA TGTGCCAGCAGCTTAATAGGACAGATGGTGGCTTTCTTT. It codes for CASSLIGQMVAFF.

Notes on this clone: It is unclear where the CDR3 begins or ends on the DNA, so no DNA is shown, and the CDR3 is as TCRdb lists it. The V and J genes are TRBV28 and TRBJ1-2. A total of 20 residues make up the CDR3, ends included. Germline V gene data show CDR1 as MDHEN and CDR2 as SYDVKM. CDR3 in amino acids: CASSSSISSQTGTEGHGYTF.

The chain joins TRBV5-1 to TRBJ2-7; 10 bases map to TRBD2. J gave up 7 bases and V 5 bases, and 15 bases lay outside the gene matches. Germline assignment: CDR1 SGHRS and CDR2 YFSETQ. The CDR3 consists of 16 residues. The CDR3 region is CASRGSSGTSVGEQYF. CDR3 nucleotide sequence: TGCGCCAGCAGAGGCAGCTCCGGGACTAGCGTAGGAGAGCAGTACTTC.

The CDR3 here is CASRRAEGEKLFF. The CDR3 DNA reads as TGTGCCAGCAGGAGGGCAGAGGGTGAAAAACTGTTTTTT. This rearrangement joins TRBV6-6 to TRBJ1-4, with D unresolved. Germline-derived CDR1 and CDR2 are MNHNY and SVGAGI (reference sequence). V gave up 6 bases and J gave up 7 bases, with 12 bases separating them. There are 13 residues in the CDR3.

This clone was seen a few times. The chain carries TRBV7-2 and TRBJ1-4; D is unresolved. Germline lookup yields CDR1 SGHTA and CDR2 FQGNSA. Deletions cut 4 bases from V and 8 bases from J, with 11 bases between. The CDR3 has 13 residues. Written as DNA, the CDR3 is TGTGCCAGCAGCTCGGGCAGAGGGGAAAAACTGTTTTTT. The encoded protein is CASSSGRGEKLFF.

There are a few counts of this clone. V usage is TRBV7-8 and J usage is TRBJ2-7; D possibly corresponds to TRBD1 (5 bases). The length of the CDR3 is 13 residues. The germline V gene encodes CDR1 SGHVS and CDR2 FQNEAQ. V shed 1 base and J shed 7 bases, with 11 bases lying between them. The CDR3 nucleotides read TGTGCCAGCAGCTTAGAGCGAAGGGGTGAGCAGTACTTC. The encoded protein is CASSLERRGEQYF. The variable domain in full, completed from reference TRBV7-8 and TRBJ2-7, reads GAGVSQSPRYKVAKRGQDVALRCDPISGHVSLFWYQQALGQGPEFLTYFQNEAQLDKSGLPSDRFFAERPEGSVSTLKIQRTQQEDSAVYLCASSLERRGEQYFGPGTRLTVT.

The CDR3 region is CASSMQTGSYTF. Here the CDR3 DNA reads TGTGCCAGTAGTATGCAGACAGGTTCCTACACCTTC. J is TRBJ1-2 and V is TRBV19; a possible D gene is TRBD1 (6 bases). V gave up 3 bases and J gave up 10 bases, with 12 bases separating them. Germline V gene data show CDR1 as LNHDA and CDR2 as SQIVND (reference sequence). The CDR3 totals 12 residues.

The V gene is TRBV5-1, the J gene TRBJ2-1, with 10 positions matching TRBD1. This CDR3 spans 15 amino acids. With V trimmed by 5 bases and J by 5 bases, 7 bases remained unmatched. Germline CDR1 and CDR2: SGHRS and YFSETQ. CDR3 in DNA: TGCGCCAGCAGGGCCGGGACAGGGGCTAACAATGAGCAGTTCTTC. Translation: CASRAGTGANNEQFF.

This clone was detected ten times or more. The V gene is TRBV30, the J gene TRBJ2-7; perhaps TRBD2 as D (5 bases). The CDR3 spans 13 residues. Trimming took 3 bases from V and 2 from J, leaving 11 bases between them. Germline CDR1 reads GTSNPN; CDR2 reads SVGIG (reference sequence). The CDR3 DNA sequence: TGTGCCTGGAGGTTGGAGCGGACCTACGAGCAGTACTTC. Its translation is CAWRLERTYEQYF.

This chain's CDR3 is CASSTTGSGEKLFF. The CDR3, as DNA: TGTGCCAGCAGTACTACAGGGTCAGGTGAAAAACTGTTTTTT. V gene TRBV6-5 combines with J gene TRBJ1-4; D perhaps matches TRBD1 (6 bases). V was clipped by 5 bases and J by 7 bases, with 14 bases between them. Germline V gene sequence: CDR1 MNHEY, CDR2 SVGAGI. The CDR3 is 14 residues long.

This chain joins TRBV30 and TRBJ1-6, with D unclear. Germline V gene data show CDR1 as GTSNPN and CDR2 as SVGIG (reference sequence). V gave up 3 bases and J gave up 2 bases, with 8 bases separating them. The CDR3 covers 14 residues. The CDR3 DNA follows: TGTGCCTGGAGGGGAGGACCCTATAATTCACCCCTCCACTTT. Its translation: CAWRGGPYNSPLHF. Full variable domain (outside the CDR3, taken from reference TRBV30 and TRBJ1-6): SQTIHQWPATLVQPVGSPLSLECTVEGTSNPNLYWYRQAAGRGLQLLFYSVGIGQISSEVPQNLSASRPQDRQFILSSKKLLLSDSGFYLCAWRGGPYNSPLHFGNGTRLTVT.

V gene TRBV14 combines with J gene TRBJ1-1, with 7 bases lining up with TRBD1. The V gene end was trimmed by 3 bases and the J gene end by 5 bases; junction bases not matched to a gene: 6. This CDR3 region has 14 residues. Per the germline V gene, CDR1 is SGHDN and CDR2 is FVKESK. The DNA for the CDR3 is TGTGCCAGCAGCCATCTACAGGGGAGGACTGAAGCTTTCTTT. It encodes CASSHLQGRTEAFF.

The J gene is TRBJ1-5, the V gene TRBV19; the D gene is possibly TRBD1 (6 bases). Trimming removed 8 bases from V and 6 bases from J, with 23 bases in between. CDR1 and CDR2 from the germline V gene are LNHDA and SQIVND (reference sequence). The CDR3 sequence is 16 residues long. CDR3 protein: CASRLQGTNRPQPQHF. Written as DNA, the CDR3 is TGTGCCAGTCGACTACAGGGAACAAATCGCCCTCAGCCCCAGCATTTT.

The chain couples TRBV5-5 to TRBJ1-5; the match to TRBD1 covers 10 bases. Looked up from germline, CDR1 is SGHKS and CDR2 is YYEKEE (reference sequence). V trimming: 0 bases; J trimming: 7 bases; junction bases outside the gene matches: 1. The CDR3 runs 14 residues. The CDR3 DNA follows: TGTGCCAGCAGCTTGGGGGGACAGGGGCAGCCCCAGCATTTT. It translates to CASSLGGQGQPQHF.

This chain connects TRBV19 to TRBJ1-5; TRBD1 might be the D (5 bases). Germline-derived CDR1 and CDR2 are LNHDA and SQIVND (reference sequence). V lost 1 base and J 6 bases, leaving 13 bases between the germline ends. The CDR3 spans 15 residues. CDR3 residues: CASSIAAGVGQPQHF. The CDR3 nucleotides read TGTGCCAGTAGTATAGCGGCGGGGGTGGGTCAGCCCCAGCATTTT.

This clone was seen a single time. The chain combines TRBV27 with TRBJ1-2, with 8 bases identical to TRBD1. Trimming cost V 5 bases and J 7 bases; bases outside gene matches: 12. The CDR3 is 15 residues long. Germline V lookup: CDR1 MNHEY, CDR2 SMNVEV (reference sequence). The CDR3 DNA follows: TGTGCCAGCAGTCTGGACAGGGAAGTAAGTTTTGGCTACACCTTC. Protein sequence: CASSLDREVSFGYTF.

As regards this clone: The same CDR3 also results from other DNA sequences found in this sample. The chain links TRBV11-2 to TRBJ1-5; no clear D gene. CDR3 length equals 15 residues. Germline V gene lookup returns CDR1 SGHAT and CDR2 FQNNGV. The V end was cut by 2 bases, the J end by 2 bases, with 10 bases between. CDR3 coding DNA: TGTGCCAGCAGCTTATATTCCGGGGGCAATCAGCCCCAGCATTTT. Protein product: CASSLYSGGNQPQHF.

Notes on this clone: One end of the junction is discordant with germline, which a read error may explain. The chain couples TRBV29-1 to TRBJ2-7, with a possible D match to TRBD2 (6 bases). The CDR3 contains 13 residues. Germline values: CDR1 SQVTM, CDR2 ANQGSEA. CDR3 nucleotides: TGCAGCGTTGAGACTAGTGTTTCCTCCGAGCAGTACTTC. Protein: CSVETSVSSEQYF.

The chain is built from TRBV24-1 and TRBJ2-3; 9 bases are a match to TRBD1. V was clipped by 3 bases and J by 4 bases; unmatched bases: 7. The germline V gene has CDR1 KGHDR and CDR2 SFDVKD. CDR3 length: 16 amino acids. Written as DNA, the CDR3 is TGTGCCACCAGTGATACTCGACAGGGGGGATCAGATACGCAGTATTTT. Encoded protein: CATSDTRQGGSDTQYF.

The CDR3 sequence is CASSVKAGRGTDTQYF. CDR3 DNA: TGTGCCAGCAGTGTGAAAGCGGGACGGGGCACAGATACGCAGTATTTT. The chain is built from TRBV6-4 and TRBJ2-3, with 7 bases aligning to TRBD2. Trimming cost V 4 bases and J 1 base; bases outside gene matches: 8. This CDR3 is 16 amino acids long. Germline lookup yields CDR1 MRHNA and CDR2 SNTAGT.

The chain uses TRBV11-2 and TRBJ2-7, with D uncertain. Germline V lookup: CDR1 SGHAT, CDR2 FQNNGV. V gave up 6 bases and J gave up 1 base, with 10 bases separating them. The CDR3 has 13 amino acids. The CDR3 here is CASSILGSYEQYF. CDR3 in DNA: TGTGCCAGCAGTATCCTAGGTTCCTACGAGCAGTACTTC. Together with reference TRBV11-2 and TRBJ2-7, the CDR3 gives the full variable domain: EAGVAQSPRYKIIEKRQSVAFWCNPISGHATLYWYQQILGQGPKLLIQFQNNGVVDDSQLPKDRFSAERLKGVDSTLKIQPAKLEDSAVYLCASSILGSYEQYFGPGTRLTVT.

The chain has TRBV6-5 and TRBJ2-1; 10 nucleotides align to TRBD2. The trim removed 8 bases at V and 8 bases at J, leaving 3 bases unmatched. The germline CDR1 and CDR2 sequences are MNHEY and SVGAGI. The CDR3 runs 12 residues. CDR3 amino acids: CASLAGVDEQFF. The CDR3 DNA sequence: TGTGCCAGCCTAGCGGGAGTGGATGAGCAGTTCTTC.